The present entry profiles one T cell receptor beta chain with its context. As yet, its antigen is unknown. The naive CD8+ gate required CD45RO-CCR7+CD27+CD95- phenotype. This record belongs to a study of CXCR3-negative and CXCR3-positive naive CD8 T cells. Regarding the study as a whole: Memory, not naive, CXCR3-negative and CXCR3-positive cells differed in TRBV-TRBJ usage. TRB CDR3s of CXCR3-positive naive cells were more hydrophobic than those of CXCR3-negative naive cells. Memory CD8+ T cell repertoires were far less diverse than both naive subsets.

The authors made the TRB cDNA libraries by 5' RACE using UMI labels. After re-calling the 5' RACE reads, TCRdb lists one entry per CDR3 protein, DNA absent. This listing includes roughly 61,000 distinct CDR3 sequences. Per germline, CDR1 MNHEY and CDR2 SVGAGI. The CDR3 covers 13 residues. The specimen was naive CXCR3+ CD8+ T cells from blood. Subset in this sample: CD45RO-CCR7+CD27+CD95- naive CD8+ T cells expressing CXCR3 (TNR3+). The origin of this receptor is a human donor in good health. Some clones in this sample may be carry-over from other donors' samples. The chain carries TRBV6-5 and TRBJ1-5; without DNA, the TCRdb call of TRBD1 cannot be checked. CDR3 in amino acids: CASSPPGDQPQHF.